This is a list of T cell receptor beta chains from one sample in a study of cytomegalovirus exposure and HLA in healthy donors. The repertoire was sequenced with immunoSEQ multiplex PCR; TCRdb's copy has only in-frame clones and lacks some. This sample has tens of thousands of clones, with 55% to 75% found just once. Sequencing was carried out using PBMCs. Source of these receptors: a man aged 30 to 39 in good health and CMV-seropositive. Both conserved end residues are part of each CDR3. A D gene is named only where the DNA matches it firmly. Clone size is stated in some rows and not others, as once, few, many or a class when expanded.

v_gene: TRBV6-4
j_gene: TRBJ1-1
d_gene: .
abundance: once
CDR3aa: CASSDDRRTEAFF
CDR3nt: TGTGCCAGCAGTGACGACAGACGCACTGAAGCTTTCTTT

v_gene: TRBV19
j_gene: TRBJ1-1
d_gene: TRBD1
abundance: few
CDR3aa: CASSMRTGETEAFF
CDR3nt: TGTGCCAGTAGTATGAGGACAGGGGAGACTGAAGCTTTCTTT

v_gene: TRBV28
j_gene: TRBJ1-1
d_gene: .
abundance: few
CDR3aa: CASSPDSPVTKF
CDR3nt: TGTGCCAGCAGCCCGGACAGCCCCGTCACTAAGTTT

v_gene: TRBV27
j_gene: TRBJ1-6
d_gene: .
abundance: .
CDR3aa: CASSSGVGHQYNSPLHF
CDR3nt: TGTGCCAGCAGTTCGGGAGTAGGGCACCAGTATAATTCACCCCTCCACTTT

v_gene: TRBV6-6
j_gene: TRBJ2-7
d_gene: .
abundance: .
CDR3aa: CASWRDSPPYEQYF
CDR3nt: TGTGCCAGCTGGCGGGATTCCCCCCCCTACGAGCAGTACTTC

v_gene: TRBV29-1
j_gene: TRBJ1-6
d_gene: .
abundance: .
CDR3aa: CSATTGDSPLHF
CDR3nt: TGCAGCGCGACCACAGGAGATTCACCCCTCCACTTT

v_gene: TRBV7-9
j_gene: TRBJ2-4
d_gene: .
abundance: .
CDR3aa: CSSSLFRRSVAKNIQYF
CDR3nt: TGTTCCAGCAGCTTATTTCGTCGATCGGTAGCCAAAAACATTCAGTACTTC

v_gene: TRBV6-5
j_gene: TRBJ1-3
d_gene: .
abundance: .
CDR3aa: CASTPWQGNTIYF
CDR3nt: TGTGCCAGCACCCCGTGGCAGGGAAACACCATATATTTT

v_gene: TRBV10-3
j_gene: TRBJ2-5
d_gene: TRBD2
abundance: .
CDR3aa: CAISPRDSGGQETQYF
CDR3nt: TGTGCCATCAGCCCACGGGATAGCGGGGGCCAAGAGACCCAGTACTTC

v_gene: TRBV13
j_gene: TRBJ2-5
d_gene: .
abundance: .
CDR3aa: CASSLDREGKETQYF
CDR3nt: TGTGCCAGCAGTTTAGACAGGGAGGGAAAAGAGACCCAGTACTTC

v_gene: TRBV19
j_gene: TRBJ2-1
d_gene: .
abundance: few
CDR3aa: CASSIRRRVDYNEQFF
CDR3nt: TGTGCCAGTAGTATCCGACGGCGGGTAGATTACAATGAGCAGTTCTTC

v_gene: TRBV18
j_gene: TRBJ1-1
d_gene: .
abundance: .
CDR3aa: CASSREVQYTEAFF
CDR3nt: TGTGCCAGCTCACGGGAGGTCCAGTACACTGAAGCTTTCTTT

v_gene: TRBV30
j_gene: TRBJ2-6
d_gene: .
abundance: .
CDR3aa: CASGGDLSGANVLTF
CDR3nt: TGTGCTTCCGGAGGGGACCTATCTGGGGCCAACGTCCTGACTTTC

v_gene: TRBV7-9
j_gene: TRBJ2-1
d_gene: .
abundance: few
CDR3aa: CASSSVFLSYNEQFF
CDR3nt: TGTGCCAGCAGCTCCGTGTTTCTCTCCTACAATGAGCAGTTCTTC

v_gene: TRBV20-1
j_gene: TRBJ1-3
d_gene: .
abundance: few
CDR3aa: CSADSGNTIYF
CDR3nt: TGCAGTGCGGACAGTGGAAACACCATATATTTT

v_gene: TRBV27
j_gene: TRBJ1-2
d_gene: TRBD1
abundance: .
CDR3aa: CASSDRGLTFYGYTF
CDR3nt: TGTGCCAGCAGTGACAGGGGGCTGACTTTCTATGGCTACACCTTC

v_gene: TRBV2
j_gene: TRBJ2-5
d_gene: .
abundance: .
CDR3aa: CASSGFYTSQYF
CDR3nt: TGTGCCAGCAGTGGTTTTTACACATCCCAGTACTTC

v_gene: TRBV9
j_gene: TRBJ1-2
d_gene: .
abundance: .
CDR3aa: CASNADGEGYGYTF
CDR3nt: TGTGCCAGCAACGCCGATGGAGAGGGTTATGGCTACACCTTC

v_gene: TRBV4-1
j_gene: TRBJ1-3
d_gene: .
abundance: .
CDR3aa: CASSQEPGWRNTIYF
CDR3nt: TGCGCCAGCAGCCAAGAACCGGGTTGGAGAAACACCATATATTTT

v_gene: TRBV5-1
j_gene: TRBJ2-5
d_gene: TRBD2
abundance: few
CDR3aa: CASSRVAGGQETQYF
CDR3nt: TGCGCCAGCAGCCGAGTAGCGGGCGGGCAAGAGACCCAGTACTTC

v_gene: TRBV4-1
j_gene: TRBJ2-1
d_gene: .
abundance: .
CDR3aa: CASRPGVPKNEQFF
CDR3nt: TGCGCCAGCAGACCCGGGGTGCCGAAAAATGAGCAGTTCTTC

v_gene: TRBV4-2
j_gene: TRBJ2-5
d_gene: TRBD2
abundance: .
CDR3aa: CASSQDLAGGQETQYF
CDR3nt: TGTGCCAGCAGCCAAGATCTTGCGGGGGGGCAAGAGACCCAGTACTTC

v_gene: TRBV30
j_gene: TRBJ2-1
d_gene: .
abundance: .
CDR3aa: CAWAAVYNEQFF
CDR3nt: TGTGCCTGGGCGGCTGTCTACAATGAGCAGTTCTTC

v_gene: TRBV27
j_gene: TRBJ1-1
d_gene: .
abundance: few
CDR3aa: CASSGTRPSWGGYTEAFF
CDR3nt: TGTGCCAGCAGCGGGACAAGACCTTCCTGGGGGGGTTACACTGAAGCTTTCTTT

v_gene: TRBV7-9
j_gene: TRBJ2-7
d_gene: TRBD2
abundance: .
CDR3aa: CASSNPGTSGRGKQYF
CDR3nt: TGTGCCAGCAGCAACCCCGGGACTAGCGGGAGGGGAAAGCAGTACTTC

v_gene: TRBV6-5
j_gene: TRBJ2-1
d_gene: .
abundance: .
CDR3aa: CASSYPNREHEQFF
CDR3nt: TGTGCCAGCAGTTACCCTAACAGGGAACATGAGCAGTTCTTC

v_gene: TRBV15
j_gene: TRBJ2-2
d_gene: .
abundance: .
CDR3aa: CATSPTATGELFF
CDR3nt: TGTGCCACCAGCCCTACAGCCACCGGGGAGCTGTTTTTT

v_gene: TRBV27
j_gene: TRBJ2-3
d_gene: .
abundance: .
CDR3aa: CARIGATDTQYF
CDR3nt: TGTGCCAGGATAGGGGCCACAGATACGCAGTATTTT

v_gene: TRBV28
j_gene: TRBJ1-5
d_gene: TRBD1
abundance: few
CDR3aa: CASKRSLGQMQPQHF
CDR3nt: TGTGCCAGCAAGAGGAGTCTGGGACAGATGCAGCCCCAGCATTTT

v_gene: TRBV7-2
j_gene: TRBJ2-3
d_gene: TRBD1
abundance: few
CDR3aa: CASNLRGQSTDTQYF
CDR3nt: TGTGCCAGCAATCTTAGGGGGCAGAGCACAGATACGCAGTATTTT

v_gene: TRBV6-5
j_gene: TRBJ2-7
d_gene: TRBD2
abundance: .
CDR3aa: CASSLSLAPTDEQYF
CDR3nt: TGTGCCAGCAGCCTATCACTAGCGCCGACGGACGAGCAGTACTTC

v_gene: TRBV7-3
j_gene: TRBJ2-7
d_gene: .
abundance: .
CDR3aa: CASSLNGGADSEQYF
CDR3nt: TGTGCCAGCAGCTTAAACGGTGGGGCAGACTCCGAGCAGTACTTC

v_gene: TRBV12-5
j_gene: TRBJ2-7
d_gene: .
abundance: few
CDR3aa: CASGSRIQGISYEQYF
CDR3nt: TGTGCTAGTGGTTCTAGAATACAGGGTATTTCCTACGAGCAGTACTTC

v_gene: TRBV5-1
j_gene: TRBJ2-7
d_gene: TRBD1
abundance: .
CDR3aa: CASSFAGTEYEQYF
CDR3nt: TGCGCCAGCAGCTTTGCCGGGACAGAATACGAGCAGTACTTC

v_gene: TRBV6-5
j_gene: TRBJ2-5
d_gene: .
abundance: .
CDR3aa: CASSRTPKETQYF
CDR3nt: TGTGCCAGCAGCCGCACCCCTAAAGAGACCCAGTACTTC

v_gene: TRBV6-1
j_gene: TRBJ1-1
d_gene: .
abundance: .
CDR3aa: CASSESPEWNAEAFF
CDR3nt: TGTGCCAGCAGTGAATCGCCGGAGTGGAACGCTGAAGCTTTCTTT

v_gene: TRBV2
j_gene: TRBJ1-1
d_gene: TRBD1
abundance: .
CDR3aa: CASSERTGRTEAFF
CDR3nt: TGTGCCAGCAGTGAGAGGACAGGGCGAACTGAAGCTTTCTTT

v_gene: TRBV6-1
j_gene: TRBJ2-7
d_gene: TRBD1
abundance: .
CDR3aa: CAISPGTGDYEQYF
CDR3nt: TGTGCCATTTCACCCGGGACAGGGGACTACGAGCAGTACTTC

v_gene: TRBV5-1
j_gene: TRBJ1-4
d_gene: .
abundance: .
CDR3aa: CASSSGNEKLFF
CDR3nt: TGCGCCAGCAGCTCCGGTAATGAAAAACTGTTTTTT

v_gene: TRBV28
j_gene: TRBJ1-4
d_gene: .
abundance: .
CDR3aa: CASTPAGVSANEKLFF
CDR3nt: TGTGCCAGCACCCCGGCGGGGGTTTCGGCTAATGAAAAACTGTTTTTT

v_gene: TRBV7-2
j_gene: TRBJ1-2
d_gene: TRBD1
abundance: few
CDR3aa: CASSSSGQGYGYTF
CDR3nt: TGTGCCAGCAGCTCTTCGGGACAGGGGTACGGCTACACCTTC

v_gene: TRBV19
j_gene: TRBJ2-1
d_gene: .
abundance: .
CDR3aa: CASSMMGGAGAYNEQFF
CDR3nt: TGTGCCAGTAGTATGATGGGAGGGGCAGGGGCCTACAATGAGCAGTTCTTC

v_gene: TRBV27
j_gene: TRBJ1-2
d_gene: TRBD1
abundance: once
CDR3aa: CASSLRQGASYGYTF
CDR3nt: TGTGCCAGCAGTCTCCGACAGGGGGCCAGCTATGGCTACACCTTC

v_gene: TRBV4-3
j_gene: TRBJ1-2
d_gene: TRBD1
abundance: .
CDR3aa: CASSQDPHRGNYGYTF
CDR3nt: TGCGCCAGCAGCCAAGATCCTCACAGGGGAAACTATGGCTACACCTTC

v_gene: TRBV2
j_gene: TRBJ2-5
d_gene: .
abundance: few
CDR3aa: CASSRSEYQETQYF
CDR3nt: TGTGCCAGCAGCAGATCAGAATACCAAGAGACCCAGTACTTC

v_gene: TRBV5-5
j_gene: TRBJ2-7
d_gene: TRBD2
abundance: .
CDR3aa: CASRQERDGGYEQYF
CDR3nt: TGTGCCAGCAGGCAGGAGCGGGACGGAGGTTACGAGCAGTACTTC

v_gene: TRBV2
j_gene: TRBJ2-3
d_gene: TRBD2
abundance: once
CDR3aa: CASSLGAGVTDTQYF
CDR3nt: TGTGCCAGCAGCCTGGGAGCGGGAGTGACAGATACGCAGTATTTT

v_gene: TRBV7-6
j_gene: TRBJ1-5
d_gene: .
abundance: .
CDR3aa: CASQASSGSNQPQHF
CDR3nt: TGTGCCAGCCAAGCTTCTTCAGGGAGCAATCAGCCCCAGCATTTT

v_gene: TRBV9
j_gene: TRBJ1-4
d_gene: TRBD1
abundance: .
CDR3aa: CASSPWTGENEKLFF
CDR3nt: TGTGCCAGCAGCCCGTGGACAGGGGAGAATGAAAAACTGTTTTTT

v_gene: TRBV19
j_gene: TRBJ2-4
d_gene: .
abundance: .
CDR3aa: CASSMVRNIQYF
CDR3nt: TGTGCCAGTAGTATGGTGAGAAACATTCAGTACTTC

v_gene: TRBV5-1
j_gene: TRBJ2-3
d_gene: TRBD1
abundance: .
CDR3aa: CASSLDRGDTDTQYF
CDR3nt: TGCGCCAGCAGCTTGGACAGGGGGGACACAGATACGCAGTATTTT

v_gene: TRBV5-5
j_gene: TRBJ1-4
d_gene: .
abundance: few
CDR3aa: CASSRQGATNEKLFF
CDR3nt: TGTGCCAGCAGCCGCCAGGGTGCAACTAATGAAAAACTGTTTTTT

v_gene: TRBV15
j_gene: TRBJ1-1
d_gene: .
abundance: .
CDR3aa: CATSRGQMNTEAFF
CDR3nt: TGTGCCACCAGCAGAGGACAGATGAACACTGAAGCTTTCTTT

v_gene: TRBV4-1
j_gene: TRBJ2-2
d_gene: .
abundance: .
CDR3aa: CASSLIRGAGGTGELFF
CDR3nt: TGCGCCAGCAGCCTAATCAGGGGGGCGGGGGGCACCGGGGAGCTGTTTTTT